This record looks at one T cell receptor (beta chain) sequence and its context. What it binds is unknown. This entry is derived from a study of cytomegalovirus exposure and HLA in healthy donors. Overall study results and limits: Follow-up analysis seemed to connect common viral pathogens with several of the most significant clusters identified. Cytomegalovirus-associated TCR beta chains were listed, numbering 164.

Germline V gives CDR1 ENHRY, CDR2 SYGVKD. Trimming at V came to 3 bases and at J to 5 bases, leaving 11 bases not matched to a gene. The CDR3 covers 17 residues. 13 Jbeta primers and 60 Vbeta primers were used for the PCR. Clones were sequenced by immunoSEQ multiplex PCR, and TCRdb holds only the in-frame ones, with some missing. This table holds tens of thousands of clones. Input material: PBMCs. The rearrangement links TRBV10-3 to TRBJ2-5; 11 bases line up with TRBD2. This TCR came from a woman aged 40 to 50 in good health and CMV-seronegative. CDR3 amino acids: CAISDVIAGGRGETQYF. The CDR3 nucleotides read TGTGCCATCAGTGATGTAATAGCGGGAGGGCGTGGGGAGACCCAGTACTTC.